Each of the 5 T cell receptor beta chains below was sequenced from the same sample in a study of blood T cell repertoires in COVID-19 (dated by TCRdb to the early 2020s). Libraries were made using the immunoSEQ multiplex PCR assay. This is the immuneACCESS table as TCRdb keeps it, with only in-frame sequences that have V and J called. A part of the clones is gone; compared with another copy, unresolved V genes explain less than half, and the rest is unexplained. This sample is represented by approximately 180,000 clones; about 79% of them were singletons. The top ten hold roughly 15% of the sample. The specimen sequenced was PBMCs or T cells enriched from blood (not recorded which). Receptor source: a man between 45 and 60 years old who had recovered from COVID-19.

The V and J genes are TRBV3-1 (or the pseudogene TRBV3-2) and TRBJ1-6; 10 positions match TRBD1. The CDR3 length is 15 residues. Germline CDR1 LGHDT, CDR2 YNNKEL (reference sequence). Unmatched junction bases numbered 4, after V lost 6 bases and J lost 5 bases. CDR3 DNA sequence: TGTGCCAGCAGGACAGGGGGCAGAAATAATTCACCCCTCCACTTT. Translated: CASRTGGRNNSPLHF.

This chain connects TRBV11-3 to TRBJ1-2; 8 bases align to TRBD1. The ends lost 5 bases at V and 8 bases at J; junction bases unmatched: 7. The length of the CDR3 is 13 residues. Per the germline V gene, CDR1 is SGHNT and CDR2 is YENEEA. CDR3 residues: CASSASGGEGYTF. CDR3 DNA: TGTGCCAGCAGCGCCTCAGGGGGCGAGGGCTACACCTTC.

This clone was seen a few times. The chain recombines TRBV12-3 or TRBV12-4 with TRBJ2-7, with D perhaps matching TRBD1 (6 bases). V was cut by 6 bases and J by 4 bases, with 13 bases left in between. This CDR3 has 13 residues. In nucleotides, the CDR3 is TGTGCCAGCAGCCACAGGGATCTATACGAGCAGTACTTC. Its translation: CASSHRDLYEQYF.

The chain links TRBV30 to TRBJ1-3, with 8 bases fitting TRBD1. In germline, CDR1 is GTSNPN, CDR2 SVGIG (reference sequence). Trimming at V came to 1 base and at J to 3 bases, leaving 5 bases not matched to a gene. This CDR3 is 15 amino acids long. The CDR3 loop reads CAWSGQGINGNTIYF. The CDR3 coding sequence is TGTGCCTGGAGTGGACAGGGGATTAATGGAAACACCATATATTTT.

The V call is TRBV11-2, the J call TRBJ1-6, with D perhaps matching TRBD1 (6 bases). The CDR3 spans 17 residues. V was pared by 5 bases and J by 7 bases, with 21 bases between. The V gene's germline CDR1 is SGHAT and CDR2 FQNNGV. Here the CDR3 DNA reads TGTGCCAGCAGCGGGGGCGGTGGACCGAGGGGGAATTCACCCCTCCACTTT. Amino acid sequence: CASSGGGGPRGNSPLHF.